This paragraph reports one T cell receptor (beta chain). From RNA transcripts, TCR beta CDR3 regions were amplified. The HTBI primer set drove a first-round RT-PCR of the TCR CDR3. TCRdb reprocessed the multiplex PCR reads with MiXCR, giving one entry per CDR3 protein. Of 690,000 or so distinct CDR3 sequences listed, around 20% are singletons. Germline CDR1 DFQATT, CDR2 SNEGSKA (reference sequence). This CDR3 has 15 residues. These data come from a study of T cells in Graves' hyperthyroidism and ophthalmopathy. Blood was obtained at the first hyperthyroidism diagnosis, which preceded any ophthalmopathy symptoms. The source of the PBMCs was approximately 9.5 ml of fresh peripheral blood.

The genes are TRBV20-1 and TRBJ2-6; a possible D gene is TRBD1 (5 bases). The sequenced material came from blood. The sequence was collected from a woman aged 45-59 years with Graves' hyperthyroidism that later progressed to Graves' ophthalmopathy. CDR3 sequence reads: CSPQESTSGANVLTF. CDR3 nucleotides: TGCAGCCCACAGGAGTCGACCTCTGGGGCCAACGTCCTGACTTTC.